Following are 28 T cell receptor beta chains from one sample sequenced in a study of blood T cell repertoires in COVID-19. The method was immunoSEQ multiplex PCR; TCRdb's version includes in-frame clones alone and lacks a portion of them. This table holds 150,000 to 200,000 clones, 88% found once. The material sequenced was peripheral blood. These receptors were obtained from a man in his forties or fifties with active or convalescent COVID-19.

In this sample, this clone turned up once. This chain joins TRBV5-4 and TRBJ1-2; TRBD1 might be the D (6 bases). CDR3 size: 14 residues. Germline V gives CDR1 SGHNT, CDR2 YYREEE (reference sequence). V was cut by 2 bases and J by 5 bases, with 13 bases left in between. The CDR3 is CASSLSGQLYGYTF. The CDR3 region has the DNA TGTGCCAGCAGCTTATCCGGACAGCTATATGGCTACACCTTC.

In DNA form, the CDR3 reads TGTGCCAGCAGCTCGGGGGACAGGGGTGGAGAGACCCAGTACTTC. It is translated as CASSSGDRGGETQYF. V gene TRBV11-2 combines with J gene TRBJ2-5; 10 bases map to TRBD1. The germline V gene encodes CDR1 SGHAT and CDR2 FQNNGV. The CDR3 has 15 residues. The trim removed 4 bases at V and 4 bases at J, leaving 6 bases unmatched.

The CDR3 DNA reads TGTGCCAGCAGCTTGGGTGGGGGCCAGCCCCAGCATTTT. Protein sequence: CASSLGGGQPQHF. The chain recombines TRBV5-6 with TRBJ1-5; perhaps TRBD1 as D (6 bases). CDR1 is SGHDT, CDR2 YYEEEE, per germline. The CDR3 covers 13 residues. V shed 0 bases and J shed 7 bases, with 8 bases lying between them.

This clone showed up just once. This chain links TRBV7-2 with TRBJ1-5; the D is unclear. CDR3 length: 13 amino acids. Germline CDR1 and CDR2: SGHTA and FQGNSA. V lost 1 base, J lost 6 bases, and 7 bases lay in between. CDR3: CASSLGERQPQHF. CDR3 coding DNA: TGTGCCAGCAGCTTAGGGGAGCGTCAGCCCCAGCATTTT. The full variable domain, its missing parts supplied by reference TRBV7-2 and TRBJ1-5, is GAGVSQSPSNKVTEKGKDVELRCDPISGHTALYWYRQSLGQGLEFLIYFQGNSAPDKSGLPSDRFSAERTGGSVSTLTIQRTQQEDSAVYLCASSLGERQPQHFGDGTRLSIL.

The table lists this clone with a count of one. V usage is TRBV6-4 and J usage is TRBJ2-1; the D is unclear. Per the germline V gene, CDR1 is MRHNA and CDR2 is SNTAGT. The CDR3 contains 15 residues. V was shortened by 0 bases and J by 7 bases, with 13 bases between the two germline ends. CDR3 sequence reads: CASSDSQSYGNEQFF. Here the CDR3 DNA reads TGTGCCAGCAGTGACTCCCAGTCCTACGGGAATGAGCAGTTCTTC.

The CDR3 here is CASSLAAQTGVRTDTQYF. DNA of the CDR3: TGTGCCAGCAGCTTAGCGGCCCAGACAGGGGTGAGGACAGATACGCAGTATTTT. The genes are TRBV7-2 and TRBJ2-3; 8 bases match TRBD1. The CDR3 totals 18 residues. Germline CDR1 is SGHTA and CDR2 is FQGNSA. The V segment lost 0 bases and the J segment 3 bases; nucleotides outside the gene matches: 11.

The chain links TRBV5-1 to TRBJ2-5; TRBD2 agrees at 8 bases. The junction had 3 bases not matched to a gene; V was cut back by 0 bases and J by 5 bases. CDR3 length equals 14 residues. Germline V gives CDR1 SGHRS, CDR2 YFSETQ. In nucleotides, the CDR3 is TGCGCCAGCAGCTTGGGGGTAGCGGGGGAGACCCAGTACTTC. Encoded protein: CASSLGVAGETQYF.

The rearrangement joins TRBV19 to TRBJ2-3, with 9 bases aligning to TRBD2. After removal of 3 bases from V and 1 base from J, the junction contained 11 bases not matched to a gene. Germline CDR1 is LNHDA and CDR2 is SQIVND (reference sequence). This CDR3 is built from 18 residues. The CDR3 nucleotides read TGTGCCAGTAGTATGTGGGGCCGCGGGAGGGACGGCACAGATACGCAGTATTTT. This translates into CASSMWGRGRDGTDTQYF.

V usage is TRBV28 and J usage is TRBJ2-7; D unresolved. Trimming pared 1 base from V and 2 bases from J, leaving 21 bases between. Germline lookup yields CDR1 MDHEN and CDR2 SYDVKM. The CDR3 covers 18 residues. CDR3 residues: CASSLYLGLNTQTYEQYF. CDR3 DNA: TGTGCCAGCAGTTTATATCTTGGTTTGAACACCCAGACCTACGAGCAGTACTTC.

V and J are TRBV28 and TRBJ1-4; 7 nucleotides match TRBD1. V dropped 6 bases and J dropped 2; count of bases not matched to a gene: 6. The germline gives CDR1 MDHEN, CDR2 SYDVKM. The CDR3 runs 15 residues. The CDR3 spells CASRPQGWTNEKLFF. CDR3 nucleotides: TGTGCCAGCAGGCCACAGGGGTGGACTAATGAAAAACTGTTTTTT. The entire variable domain, with the rest obtained from reference TRBV28 and TRBJ1-4, is as follows: DVKVTQSSRYLVKRTGEKVFLECVQDMDHENMFWYRQDPGLGLRLIYFSYDVKMKEKGDIPEGYSVSREKKERFSLILESASTNQTSMYLCASRPQGWTNEKLFFGSGTQLSVL.

The V call is TRBV19, the J call TRBJ1-5; TRBD1 aligns across 12 bases. This CDR3 comprises 15 residues. The junction had 4 bases not matched to a gene; V was cut back by 3 bases and J by 7 bases. The V gene's germline CDR1 is LNHDA and CDR2 SQIVND (reference sequence). CDR3 amino acids: CASSMGTGGWQPQHF. CDR3 coding DNA: TGTGCCAGTAGTATGGGGACAGGGGGCTGGCAGCCCCAGCATTTT. Looking up the rest from reference TRBV19 and TRBJ1-5 gives the full variable domain: DGGITQSPKYLFRKEGQNVTLSCEQNLNHDAMYWYRQDPGQGLRLIYYSQIVNDFQKGDIAEGYSVSREKKESFPLTVTSAQKNPTAFYLCASSMGTGGWQPQHFGDGTRLSIL.

The CDR3 DNA sequence: TGTGCCAGCGCAGGGCGGCGTCTCTATGGCTACACCTTC. Amino acids: CASAGRRLYGYTF. The chain carries TRBV28 and TRBJ1-2, with D perhaps TRBD1 (5 bases). Germline CDR1 reads MDHEN; CDR2 reads SYDVKM. The V gene lost 8 bases and the J gene lost 4 bases, with 14 bases spanning the gap. This CDR3 comprises 13 residues.

The chain recombines TRBV25-1 with TRBJ2-5; 7 nucleotides align to TRBD1. The length of the CDR3 is 13 residues. In germline, CDR1 is MGHDK, CDR2 SYGVNS. V lost 9 bases and J lost 2; bases outside the gene matches: 6. CDR3 region: CASNRGPQETQYF. DNA of the CDR3: TGTGCCAGTAACAGGGGCCCTCAAGAGACCCAGTACTTC.

The chain employs TRBV6-5 and TRBJ2-5, with no clear D. CDR1 is MNHEY and CDR2 is SVGAGI in the germline V gene. V was clipped by 8 bases and J by 1 base, with 8 bases between them. The length of the CDR3 is 12 residues. The chain's CDR3 is CASVPGQETQYF. CDR3 nucleotides: TGTGCCAGCGTCCCAGGCCAAGAGACCCAGTACTTC.

This chain links TRBV11-2 with TRBJ2-7; tentative D call: TRBD2 (5 bases). V was clipped by 8 bases and J by 3 bases, with 8 bases between them. Germline-derived CDR1 and CDR2 are SGHAT and FQNNGV. CDR3 size: 11 residues. The CDR3 spells CASLEGYEQYF. The CDR3 region has the DNA TGTGCCAGCTTAGAGGGCTACGAGCAGTACTTC.

The CDR3 loop is CASSRRQDTINTEAFF. The CDR3 bases are TGTGCCAGCAGCCGGCGACAGGACACAATTAACACTGAAGCTTTCTTT. The chain is built from TRBV2 and TRBJ1-1, with a tentative D call TRBD1 (6 bases). The CDR3 length is 16 residues. CDR1 SNHLY and CDR2 FYNNEI come from the germline V gene. The V end was cut by 6 bases, the J end by 2 bases, with 19 bases between.

The J gene is TRBJ2-3, the V gene TRBV7-2; D uncertain. CDR1 and CDR2 (germline): SGHTA, FQGNSA. The V gene lost 5 bases and the J gene lost 7 bases, with 10 bases spanning the gap. This CDR3 is 12 amino acids long. This chain's CDR3 is CASSIELNTQYF. The CDR3 DNA reads as TGTGCCAGCAGCATAGAGCTGAATACGCAGTATTTT.

The V and J genes are TRBV11-2 and TRBJ2-1, with 7 bases that match TRBD2. Trimming removed 3 bases from V and 9 bases from J; junction bases left unmatched: 11. This CDR3 region has 15 residues. Germline CDR1 SGHAT, CDR2 FQNNGV. CDR3 loop: CASSFQTSSEFEQFF. The CDR3 DNA is TGTGCCAGCAGCTTTCAGACTAGCTCGGAATTTGAGCAGTTCTTC.

The chain carries TRBV5-1 and TRBJ2-5, with D possibly TRBD1 on 6 matching bases. The V gene lost 1 base and the J gene lost 1 base, with 11 bases spanning the gap. CDR1 is SGHRS and CDR2 is YFSETQ in the germline V gene. The CDR3 spans 15 residues. The CDR3 DNA reads TGCGCCAGCAGCTTGTTAGGACAGTTCCAAGAGACCCAGTACTTC. Encoded protein: CASSLLGQFQETQYF.

The chain recombines TRBV11-2 with TRBJ1-3; no reliable D call. The CDR3 is made up of 16 amino acids. Trimming pared 1 base from V and 2 bases from J, leaving 12 bases between. Germline lookup yields CDR1 SGHAT and CDR2 FQNNGV. Written as DNA, the CDR3 is TGTGCCAGCAGCTTAGGCGGAGGGCGTCCTGGAAACACCATATATTTT. Protein sequence: CASSLGGGRPGNTIYF.

This clone was seen only a few times. The chain links TRBV12-3 or TRBV12-4 to TRBJ1-1; D gene ambiguous. This CDR3 contains 13 residues. Trimming removed 5 bases from V and 1 base from J, with 8 bases in between. The CDR3 region is CASSQRGNTEAFF. The CDR3 DNA reads TGTGCCAGCAGTCAGCGGGGGAACACTGAAGCTTTCTTT.

Only one count was recorded for this clone. The J gene is TRBJ1-2, the V gene TRBV14, with 8 bases matching TRBD1. Trimming took 6 bases from V and 4 from J; bases not matched to a gene: 4. This CDR3 contains 13 residues. Germline CDR1 is SGHDN and CDR2 is FVKESK. Here the CDR3 DNA reads TGTGCCAGCAGTCCGACAGGGGTCTATGGCTACACCTTC. Translated: CASSPTGVYGYTF.

The CDR3 region is CASRRTGENEKLFF. CDR3 bases: TGTGCCAGCAGACGGACAGGGGAAAATGAAAAACTGTTTTTT. The rearrangement links TRBV11-3 to TRBJ1-4; 9 nucleotides line up with TRBD1. V gave up 6 bases and J gave up 5 bases; unmatched junction bases: 4. The CDR3 consists of 14 residues. Germline V gene sequence: CDR1 SGHNT, CDR2 YENEEA.

V and J are TRBV7-2 and TRBJ2-6; TRBD2 agrees at 7 bases. The J segment lost 4 bases and the V segment lost 2 bases, leaving 5 bases of the junction unmatched. CDR1 and CDR2 (germline): SGHTA, FQGNSA. The CDR3 totals 16 residues. The CDR3 nucleotides read TGTGCCAGCAGCTTATCAGGGAGGGGAGGGGCCAACGTCCTGACTTTC. This sequence encodes CASSLSGRGGANVLTF.

The gene calls are TRBV6-1 and TRBJ1-1; D is unresolved. Germline lookup yields CDR1 MNHNS and CDR2 SASEGT. Trimming removed 2 bases at V and 1 base at J, with 11 bases between. This CDR3 is 15 amino acids long. CDR3 DNA: TGTGCCAGCAGTGAATATAAGAATAGGAACACTGAAGCTTTCTTT. As protein: CASSEYKNRNTEAFF.

A few counts support this clone. The chain recombines TRBV11-3 with TRBJ1-1, with 7 bases matching TRBD1. CDR3 length: 14 amino acids. The V gene's germline CDR1 is SGHNT and CDR2 YENEEA. V shed 5 bases and J 2 bases; nucleotides not matched to a gene: 5. The CDR3 sequence is CASSTGTANTEAFF. The CDR3 region has the DNA TGTGCCAGCAGCACCGGGACAGCAAACACTGAAGCTTTCTTT.

The rearrangement uses TRBV6-5 and TRBJ1-6; tentative D call: TRBD1 (6 bases). Trimming stripped 4 bases from V and 6 bases from J, with 16 bases between. CDR1 MNHEY and CDR2 SVGAGI come from the germline V gene. The CDR3 loop spans 16 amino acids. The CDR3 coding sequence is TGTGCCAGCAGTTTAGGGGGGGGTCTCGGTAATTCACCCCTCCACTTT. The encoded protein is CASSLGGGLGNSPLHF.

The CDR3 reads CATNRTSGGGLTDTQYF. In DNA, the CDR3 is TGTGCCACCAATCGGACTAGCGGGGGGGGGCTCACAGATACGCAGTATTTT. The rearrangement uses TRBV7-2 and TRBJ2-3, with TRBD2 identical over 15 bases. Germline-derived CDR1 and CDR2 are SGHTA and FQGNSA. This CDR3 comprises 17 residues. V trimming: 10 bases; J trimming: 2 bases; junction bases outside the gene matches: 10. The full variable domain, rest sourced from reference TRBV7-2 and TRBJ2-3, is GAGVSQSPSNKVTEKGKDVELRCDPISGHTALYWYRQSLGQGLEFLIYFQGNSAPDKSGLPSDRFSAERTGGSVSTLTIQRTQQEDSAVYLCATNRTSGGGLTDTQYFGPGTRLTVL.